These T cell receptor beta chains were read from a single sample in a study of chemoradiotherapy in HPV16-positive cancers. Data came from immunoSEQ multiplex PCR; TCRdb stores just in-frame clones and leaves some out. The sample lists about 17,000 clones, 90% to 95% seen once, with 13% to 15% in the top ten. Specimen: blood, collected from a patient who underwent chemoradiotherapy. The receptors stem from a human donor with HPV-associated anogenital cancer. CDR3s include the opening cysteine and the closing phenylalanine or tryptophan. The order of the fields is CDR3 DNA, CDR3 protein, D gene, V gene, CDR3 length, clone size, J gene. The D gene is left open where the match is weak. Not every row has a clone size; where given, it reads once, few, many or a size class.

CDR3nt: TGTGCCAGCAGCCTACAGGGAAGTGAGCAGTTCTTC; CDR3aa: CASSLQGSEQFF; d_gene: NA; v_gene: TRBV27; len: 12; abundance: NA; j_gene: TRBJ2-1
CDR3nt: TGTGCCAGCTCACCGGGCGGGGGTGGAGCAGATACGCAGTATTTT; CDR3aa: CASSPGGGGADTQYF; d_gene: TRBD2; v_gene: TRBV18; len: 15; abundance: NA; j_gene: TRBJ2-3
CDR3nt: TGTGCCAGCAGCCAAGAATCCTATGGCTACACCTTC; CDR3aa: CASSQESYGYTF; d_gene: NA; v_gene: TRBV4-2; len: 12; abundance: NA; j_gene: TRBJ1-2
CDR3nt: TGTGCCTGGAGTATACCTACAGGGGGGTATGAAAAACTGTTTTTT; CDR3aa: CAWSIPTGGYEKLFF; d_gene: TRBD1; v_gene: TRBV30; len: 15; abundance: NA; j_gene: TRBJ1-4
CDR3nt: TGTGCCAGCAGTCTGGGACAGGGTACGGTCACCGGGGAGCTGTTTTTT; CDR3aa: CASSLGQGTVTGELFF; d_gene: TRBD1; v_gene: TRBV27; len: 16; abundance: NA; j_gene: TRBJ2-2
CDR3nt: TGTGCCAGCAGTTACGCAGGCCCCATCTCCTATGGCTACACCTTC; CDR3aa: CASSYAGPISYGYTF; d_gene: NA; v_gene: TRBV6-5; len: 15; abundance: NA; j_gene: TRBJ1-2
CDR3nt: TGTGCCAGCAGCACGGGACAGGGGAAAACTTTCTTT; CDR3aa: CASSTGQGKTFF; d_gene: TRBD1; v_gene: TRBV5-6; len: 12; abundance: NA; j_gene: TRBJ1-1
CDR3nt: TGCAGCGTTGAGGGGGGGTCAAACTATGGCTACACCTTC; CDR3aa: CSVEGGSNYGYTF; d_gene: NA; v_gene: TRBV29-1; len: 13; abundance: NA; j_gene: TRBJ1-2
CDR3nt: TGTGCCATCAGAGTAGGGGGCAACACTGAAGCTTTCTTT; CDR3aa: CAIRVGGNTEAFF; d_gene: TRBD1; v_gene: TRBV10-3; len: 13; abundance: NA; j_gene: TRBJ1-1
CDR3nt: TGTGCCAGCAGCTTAGGGACAGGGGTTCAGCCCCAGCATTTT; CDR3aa: CASSLGTGVQPQHF; d_gene: TRBD1; v_gene: TRBV7-9; len: 14; abundance: NA; j_gene: TRBJ1-5
CDR3nt: TGCAGCGGCCAGGGTTTTAATGGCTACACCTTC; CDR3aa: CSGQGFNGYTF; d_gene: NA; v_gene: TRBV29-1; len: 11; abundance: NA; j_gene: TRBJ1-2
CDR3nt: TGTGCCAGCAGTGTGGGACGAGTGAACACTGAAGCTTTCTTT; CDR3aa: CASSVGRVNTEAFF; d_gene: NA; v_gene: TRBV9; len: 14; abundance: NA; j_gene: TRBJ1-1
CDR3nt: TGTGCCAGCAGCCCGGCGGGGGGGCGGGAGTTGAATGAGCAGTTCTTC; CDR3aa: CASSPAGGRELNEQFF; d_gene: TRBD2; v_gene: TRBV11-3; len: 16; abundance: NA; j_gene: TRBJ2-1
CDR3nt: TGCGCCAGCAGCTTAAGCGACACGTCTGTGGGGACTGAAGCTTTCTTT; CDR3aa: CASSLSDTSVGTEAFF; d_gene: NA; v_gene: TRBV5-1; len: 16; abundance: NA; j_gene: TRBJ1-1
CDR3nt: TGCGCCAGCAGCCAAGATGGCCCCGGACAGTGGCCTTACAATGAGCAGTTCTTC; CDR3aa: CASSQDGPGQWPYNEQFF; d_gene: NA; v_gene: TRBV4-1; len: 18; abundance: NA; j_gene: TRBJ2-1
CDR3nt: TGCAGCGTTGGGTCCGGAGTTCATGAAAAACTGTTTTTT; CDR3aa: CSVGSGVHEKLFF; d_gene: NA; v_gene: TRBV29-1; len: 13; abundance: NA; j_gene: TRBJ1-4
CDR3nt: TGTGCCAGCAGCTTGAGAGGGATGAACTATTCACCCCTCCACTTT; CDR3aa: CASSLRGMNYSPLHF; d_gene: NA; v_gene: TRBV5-6; len: 15; abundance: NA; j_gene: TRBJ1-6
CDR3nt: TGTGCCAGTAGCACGGGACAGGGTACGACGGAGACCCAGTACTTC; CDR3aa: CASSTGQGTTETQYF; d_gene: TRBD1; v_gene: TRBV19; len: 15; abundance: NA; j_gene: TRBJ2-5
CDR3nt: TGTGCCAGCAGCCAAGGGGGACTAGCGGGGATTTACAATGAGCAGTTCTTC; CDR3aa: CASSQGGLAGIYNEQFF; d_gene: TRBD2; v_gene: TRBV4-2; len: 17; abundance: NA; j_gene: TRBJ2-1
CDR3nt: TGTGCCAGCAGTGGGCAAAGGCCCAACTATGGCTACACCTTC; CDR3aa: CASSGQRPNYGYTF; d_gene: NA; v_gene: TRBV2; len: 14; abundance: few; j_gene: TRBJ1-2
CDR3nt: TGTGCCAGCAGCGACATCAGGGGGCCTCTGGGCTACACCTTC; CDR3aa: CASSDIRGPLGYTF; d_gene: TRBD1; v_gene: TRBV9; len: 14; abundance: NA; j_gene: TRBJ1-2
CDR3nt: TGCGCCAGCAGCCAAGAGGACGGTGCCTACAATGAGCAGTTCTTC; CDR3aa: CASSQEDGAYNEQFF; d_gene: NA; v_gene: TRBV4-1; len: 15; abundance: NA; j_gene: TRBJ2-1
CDR3nt: TGTGCCAGCTCACCAGGGAAAGAGACCCAGTACTTC; CDR3aa: CASSPGKETQYF; d_gene: NA; v_gene: TRBV18; len: 12; abundance: NA; j_gene: TRBJ2-5
CDR3nt: TGCGCCAGCAGCCAAGAAAGGTACAATGAGCAGTTCTTC; CDR3aa: CASSQERYNEQFF; d_gene: NA; v_gene: TRBV4-1; len: 13; abundance: NA; j_gene: TRBJ2-1
CDR3nt: TGTGCCAGCACTCGCCGGGACAGGGGGCGTTTTGAGCAGTTCTTC; CDR3aa: CASTRRDRGRFEQFF; d_gene: TRBD1; v_gene: TRBV6-1; len: 15; abundance: NA; j_gene: TRBJ2-1
CDR3nt: TGTGCCAGCAGTGAAGCTGGGGACAGCTACAATGAGCAGTTCTTC; CDR3aa: CASSEAGDSYNEQFF; d_gene: TRBD1; v_gene: TRBV2; len: 15; abundance: NA; j_gene: TRBJ2-1
CDR3nt: TGTGCCAGTAGTATATTAGGCGAGACCCAGTACTTC; CDR3aa: CASSILGETQYF; d_gene: NA; v_gene: TRBV19; len: 12; abundance: NA; j_gene: TRBJ2-5
CDR3nt: TGCGCCAGCAGCTCCGGACAGGGTGATGGCTACACCTTC; CDR3aa: CASSSGQGDGYTF; d_gene: TRBD1; v_gene: TRBV5-1; len: 13; abundance: NA; j_gene: TRBJ1-2
CDR3nt: TGCGCCAGCAGCTACCCGTCGGGGACCCAGTACTTC; CDR3aa: CASSYPSGTQYF; d_gene: NA; v_gene: TRBV5-1; len: 12; abundance: NA; j_gene: TRBJ2-5
CDR3nt: TGTGCCAGCTCAGACACTCGGGGGCCAGGGGAGACCCAGTACTTC; CDR3aa: CASSDTRGPGETQYF; d_gene: NA; v_gene: TRBV18; len: 15; abundance: NA; j_gene: TRBJ2-5
CDR3nt: TGTGCCAGCAGCCCGATGACAGTGAACACTGAAGCTTTCTTT; CDR3aa: CASSPMTVNTEAFF; d_gene: NA; v_gene: TRBV5-4; len: 14; abundance: NA; j_gene: TRBJ1-1
CDR3nt: TGCGCCAGCAGCTTCGGGGGCCTCGGAGATACGCAGTATTTT; CDR3aa: CASSFGGLGDTQYF; d_gene: NA; v_gene: TRBV4-3; len: 14; abundance: NA; j_gene: TRBJ2-3
CDR3nt: TGTGCCAGCTCACCACCGGGACAGGGGGCCATCAGCCAAGAGACCCAGTACTTC; CDR3aa: CASSPPGQGAISQETQYF; d_gene: TRBD1; v_gene: TRBV18; len: 18; abundance: NA; j_gene: TRBJ2-5
CDR3nt: TGCGCCAGCAGCTTAATGACTAGCGAGCCCACAGATACGCAGTATTTT; CDR3aa: CASSLMTSEPTDTQYF; d_gene: TRBD2; v_gene: TRBV5-1; len: 16; abundance: NA; j_gene: TRBJ2-3
CDR3nt: TGTGCCAGCAGCTTGGACAGGGGGAGCGGAGAGACCCAGTACTTC; CDR3aa: CASSLDRGSGETQYF; d_gene: TRBD1; v_gene: TRBV5-4; len: 15; abundance: NA; j_gene: TRBJ2-5
CDR3nt: TGCGCCAGCAGTGAGCCGGACAGGCTTAGCAATCAGCCCCAGCATTTT; CDR3aa: CASSEPDRLSNQPQHF; d_gene: TRBD1; v_gene: TRBV10-2; len: 16; abundance: NA; j_gene: TRBJ1-5
CDR3nt: TGTGCCAGCAGCAAAGACGGGCAGGGGGCATCAAACTATGGCTACACCTTC; CDR3aa: CASSKDGQGASNYGYTF; d_gene: NA; v_gene: TRBV21-1; len: 17; abundance: NA; j_gene: TRBJ1-2
CDR3nt: TGTGCCTGGAGTGTTCTTGGAAACACCATATATTTT; CDR3aa: CAWSVLGNTIYF; d_gene: NA; v_gene: TRBV30; len: 12; abundance: NA; j_gene: TRBJ1-3
CDR3nt: TGTGCCAGTAGTACGAGGGGACAGGTCAGGAATGAGCAGTTCTTC; CDR3aa: CASSTRGQVRNEQFF; d_gene: TRBD1; v_gene: TRBV19; len: 15; abundance: NA; j_gene: TRBJ2-1
CDR3nt: TGCGCCAGCGGGGACACAGGAAACACCATATATTTT; CDR3aa: CASGDTGNTIYF; d_gene: NA; v_gene: TRBV5-1; len: 12; abundance: NA; j_gene: TRBJ1-3
CDR3nt: TGTGCCAGCACGTCCCCACTAGCGGGGGGGTCATACAATGAGCAGTTCTTC; CDR3aa: CASTSPLAGGSYNEQFF; d_gene: TRBD2; v_gene: TRBV9; len: 17; abundance: NA; j_gene: TRBJ2-1
CDR3nt: TGTGCCACCAGCATAACACCAGGGCCGGGGCGAAACGGCTACACCTTC; CDR3aa: CATSITPGPGRNGYTF; d_gene: NA; v_gene: TRBV15; len: 16; abundance: few; j_gene: TRBJ1-2
CDR3nt: TGTGCCTGGACCGACAGTATTTATGGCTACACCTTC; CDR3aa: CAWTDSIYGYTF; d_gene: NA; v_gene: TRBV30; len: 12; abundance: NA; j_gene: TRBJ1-2
CDR3nt: TGTGCCAGCAGCTCCGGGACTCCGGCCTCCTATGGCTACACCTTC; CDR3aa: CASSSGTPASYGYTF; d_gene: NA; v_gene: TRBV7-9; len: 15; abundance: NA; j_gene: TRBJ1-2
CDR3nt: TGTGCCAGCAAGGGAACAGGGATTGGTCCCCTCCACTTT; CDR3aa: CASKGTGIGPLHF; d_gene: NA; v_gene: TRBV2; len: 13; abundance: NA; j_gene: TRBJ1-6
CDR3nt: TGTGCCAGCAGCGTTAACGTTCTTCCGGACACTGAAGCTTTCTTT; CDR3aa: CASSVNVLPDTEAFF; d_gene: NA; v_gene: TRBV5-4; len: 15; abundance: NA; j_gene: TRBJ1-1
CDR3nt: TGTGCCAGCAGTCATACAGGGAGCAATCAGCCCCAGCATTTT; CDR3aa: CASSHTGSNQPQHF; d_gene: NA; v_gene: TRBV6-5; len: 14; abundance: NA; j_gene: TRBJ1-5